This TCR beta chain comes out of a study of blood T cell repertoires in COVID-19. Across the study: Acute-phase and convalescent COVID-19 samples originated in the United States, Italy and Spain. The analysed material was cDNA or gDNA that came from T cells, B-cell-depleted T cells, or PBMCs.

Original processing notes: Reference gene primer amplification gave estimated nucleated cell counts. The data were produced by immunoSEQ multiplex PCR, yet TCRdb's version contains in-frame clones alone and is incomplete. The V and J calls and clone size were taken over from that table, and D and trimming were inferred from the DNA. Here the sample spans a few hundred thousand clones, roughly 85% being singletons. The source is a woman at least 80 years old with acute or convalescent COVID-19. Material for sequencing was peripheral blood.

The CDR3 DNA is TGTGCCAGCAATCGCCGGAGACAGGATCCTCTTGCTTTCTTT. As protein: CASNRRRQDPLAFF. The chain is built from TRBV6-6 and TRBJ1-1; possibly TRBD1 for D (6 bases). The V end lost 7 bases, the J end lost 11 bases, and 23 bases lay between the germline ends. Per the germline V gene, CDR1 is MNHNY and CDR2 is SVGAGI (reference sequence). CDR3 size: 14 residues.